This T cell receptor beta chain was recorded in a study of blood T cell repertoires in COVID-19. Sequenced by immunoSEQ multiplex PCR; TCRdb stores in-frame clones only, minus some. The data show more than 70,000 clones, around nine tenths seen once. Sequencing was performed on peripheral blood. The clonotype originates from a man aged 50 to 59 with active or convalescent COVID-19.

CDR3 coding DNA: TGTGCCAGTCGCAAATACCCCGAGATCCCGAACACTGAAGCTTTCTTT. This translates into CASRKYPEIPNTEAFF. The chain has TRBV19 and TRBJ1-1; unclear D gene. This CDR3 has 16 residues. V lost 8 bases, J lost 1 base, and 20 bases lay in between. Germline values: CDR1 LNHDA, CDR2 SQIVND (reference sequence).